The next 4 T cell receptor beta chains were all read from a single sample in a study of beta chain features in type 1 diabetes. Regarding the study as a whole: Shorter TCRB CDR3s, moderately but significantly so, were found in Type 1 diabetes patients in all four CD4+ subsets.

What was sequenced were expressed TCRB transcripts, since all of the isolated RNA had been reverse transcribed. This table comes from immunoSEQ multiplex PCR, and its TCRdb copy is limited to in-frame clones, with some not included. The table lists 160,000 or so clones, 9% of them singletons, with about 0.7% in the top ten. Which antigens these TCRs recognize remains unknown. The sample taken for sequencing was central memory CD4+ T cells from blood. The source of these receptors is a woman in her twenties or thirties with type 1 diabetes.

The rearrangement uses TRBV7-9 and TRBJ1-5; tentatively, D is TRBD1 (6 bases). Trimming shortened V by 2 bases and J by 3 bases, and 11 bases separated the two germline ends. Germline CDR1 reads SEHNR; CDR2 reads FQNEAQ (reference sequence). The length of the CDR3 is 15 residues. The CDR3 reads CASSLSGALNQPQHF. For the CDR3, the DNA is TGTGCCAGCAGCTTATCAGGGGCCCTCAATCAGCCCCAGCATTTT.

A few counts support this clone. The rearrangement joins TRBV28 to TRBJ2-6; no reliable D call. Germline V lookup: CDR1 MDHEN, CDR2 SYDVKM. V dropped 6 bases and J dropped 0 bases, with 6 bases sitting between them. The CDR3 is 14 amino acids. CDR3 nucleotide sequence: TGTGCCAGCAGAGCCCCCTCTGGGGCCAACGTCCTGACTTTC. Translated, it gives CASRAPSGANVLTF. The complete variable domain, with remaining parts taken from reference TRBV28 and TRBJ2-6, reads DVKVTQSSRYLVKRTGEKVFLECVQDMDHENMFWYRQDPGLGLRLIYFSYDVKMKEKGDIPEGYSVSREKKERFSLILESASTNQTSMYLCASRAPSGANVLTFGAGSRLTVL.

A few counts support this clone. The V gene is TRBV9, the J gene TRBJ1-4; a possible D gene is TRBD1 (5 bases). V was trimmed by 0 bases and J by 7 bases, leaving 16 bases between them. This CDR3 has 16 amino acids. Germline V gene sequence: CDR1 SGDLS, CDR2 YYNGEE. The CDR3 DNA is TGTGCCAGCAGCGTAGCGGCCGGACAAGGTGCTGAAAAACTGTTTTTT. Translating it yields CASSVAAGQGAEKLFF.

This clone turned up a few times. J is TRBJ2-7 and V is TRBV6-5, with 8 positions matching TRBD1. Germline CDR1 reads MNHEY; CDR2 reads SVGAGI. V was clipped by 7 bases and J by 6 bases; unmatched bases: 5. The CDR3 is 12 residues long. CDR3 sequence (DNA): TGTGCCAGCACCTGGACAGGGACCGAGCAGTACTTC. Protein: CASTWTGTEQYF.